Following are 32 T cell receptor beta chains from one sample sequenced in a study of blood T cell repertoires in COVID-19. Sequencing was performed with immunoSEQ multiplex PCR; in TCRdb, only in-frame clones are kept and a portion is missing. The table has approximately 75,000 clones, 70% to 90% seen once. Sequencing input: peripheral blood. These receptor sequences come from a man aged 80 or over with COVID-19, enrolled during active disease.

This chain connects TRBV19 to TRBJ1-5, with 9 bases identical to TRBD1. Trimming took 7 bases from V and 7 from J; bases not matched to a gene: 8. The CDR3 totals 14 residues. Germline lookup yields CDR1 LNHDA and CDR2 SQIVND (reference sequence). The CDR3 is CASKRQGEGQPQHF. Written as DNA, the CDR3 is TGTGCCAGTAAGAGACAGGGGGAAGGGCAGCCCCAGCATTTT.

V is TRBV12-5 and J is TRBJ1-1; TRBD1 is a possible D gene (6 bases). The germline V gene encodes CDR1 LGHNT and CDR2 FRNRAP. This CDR3 is built from 13 residues. Trimming removed 4 bases at V and 6 bases at J, with 12 bases between. DNA for the CDR3: TGTGCTAGTGGTTCCTCAGACAGGTCTGAAGCTTTCTTT. Translation: CASGSSDRSEAFF.

The chain combines TRBV18 with TRBJ1-1, with 7 nucleotides matching TRBD1. The germline V gene has CDR1 KGHSH and CDR2 LQKENI. V shed 3 bases, J shed 4 bases, and the junction held 2 bases outside the gene matches. There are 13 residues in the CDR3. CDR3 nucleotides: TGTGCCAGCTCACCCGACAGGGTCACTGAAGCTTTCTTT. This gives the protein CASSPDRVTEAFF.

The chain recombines TRBV3-1 (or the pseudogene TRBV3-2) with TRBJ2-1; 11 bases map to TRBD2. The CDR3 is 15 amino acids. V lost 6 bases to trimming and J lost 7 bases; unmatched junction nucleotides: 8. Germline loops: CDR1 LGHDT, CDR2 YNNKEL (reference sequence). The CDR3: CASSSGLAGWNEQFF. The CDR3 DNA sequence: TGTGCCAGCAGTTCCGGACTAGCGGGTTGGAATGAGCAGTTCTTC.

In this sample, this clone turned up once. The chain combines TRBV29-1 with TRBJ1-2; no definite D call. This CDR3 comprises 14 residues. The V and J ends lost 6 bases and 5 bases respectively, with 19 bases between them. CDR1 and CDR2 from the germline V gene are SQVTM and ANQGSEA. The CDR3 loop is CSVGEYRQFYGYTF. For the CDR3, the DNA is TGCAGCGTCGGCGAGTACAGACAATTTTATGGCTACACCTTC.

This chain connects TRBV5-4 to TRBJ2-7, with D perhaps TRBD2 (6 bases). CDR1 SGHNT and CDR2 YYREEE come from the germline V gene (reference sequence). V was pared by 0 bases and J by 6 bases, with 13 bases between. This CDR3 comprises 14 residues. The CDR3 nucleotides are TGTGCCAGCAGCTTGGCCGGAGGGAGCGGCGAGCAGTACTTC. It translates to CASSLAGGSGEQYF.

This clone was seen a few times. The chain employs TRBV6-5 and TRBJ1-1, with a weak D call TRBD1 (5 bases). The length of the CDR3 is 13 residues. V was pared by 4 bases and J by 1 base, with 7 bases between. The germline CDR1 and CDR2 sequences are MNHEY and SVGAGI. The chain's CDR3 is CASSSGQNTEAFF. The CDR3 bases are TGTGCCAGCAGTTCCGGACAGAACACTGAAGCTTTCTTT.

This chain uses TRBV7-9 with TRBJ2-1, with 10 nucleotides matching TRBD2. The CDR3 totals 16 residues. Germline assignment: CDR1 SEHNR and CDR2 FQNEAQ (reference sequence). The ends lost 3 bases at V and 9 bases at J; junction bases unmatched: 11. CDR3 sequence (DNA): TGTGCCAGCAGCTTGGTTTTGAGCGGGGGGGATGTTGAGCAGTTCTTC. Amino acid sequence: CASSLVLSGGDVEQFF.

This sequence joins TRBV7-3 and TRBJ1-2; 11 positions match TRBD1. V trimming: 5 bases; J trimming: 6 bases; junction bases outside the gene matches: 8. The CDR3 runs 15 residues. Germline values: CDR1 SGHTA, CDR2 FQGTGA. The CDR3 sequence is CASSPDRGQLNGYTF. CDR3 in DNA: TGTGCCAGCAGCCCGGACAGGGGGCAGTTAAATGGCTACACCTTC.

The chain has TRBV19 and TRBJ1-1; D is uncertain. Germline CDR1 is LNHDA and CDR2 is SQIVND (reference sequence). There are 15 residues in the CDR3. Deletions cut 1 base from V and 3 bases from J, with 12 bases between. CDR3 in DNA: TGTGCCAGTAGTATAGCGGGGTCTACAGACACTGAAGCTTTCTTT. Protein product: CASSIAGSTDTEAFF.

The chain combines TRBV11-2 with TRBJ1-2; a possible D gene is TRBD1 (5 bases). CDR1 and CDR2 from the germline V gene are SGHAT and FQNNGV. CDR3 length: 15 residues. The V gene lost 1 base and the J gene lost 7 bases, with 16 bases spanning the gap. Here the CDR3 reads CASSLGIQGSSGYTF. Here the CDR3 DNA reads TGTGCCAGCAGCTTAGGAATCCAGGGTTCATCTGGCTACACCTTC.

V usage is TRBV12-3 or TRBV12-4 and J usage is TRBJ1-2; D not certain. The V end lost 4 bases, the J end lost 4 bases, and 7 bases lay between the germline ends. This CDR3 spans 12 amino acids. The CDR3 loop is CASSSPRYGYTF. CDR3 DNA: TGTGCCAGCAGTTCTCCTCGCTATGGCTACACCTTC.

This clone has only a few counts. In DNA form, the CDR3 reads TGTGCCAGTAATCACAGGAACACCGGGGAGCTGTTTTTT. Translation gives CASNHRNTGELFF. The J gene is TRBJ2-2, the V gene TRBV19; D not certain. Germline CDR1 is LNHDA and CDR2 is SQIVND (reference sequence). CDR3 length: 13 residues. Trimming stripped 7 bases from V and 1 base from J, with 7 bases between.

The chain employs TRBV28 and TRBJ2-3, with 10 bases aligning to TRBD2. Per the germline V gene, CDR1 is MDHEN and CDR2 is SYDVKM. The V and J ends lost 5 bases and 9 bases, in that order; junction bases with no gene match: 5. The CDR3 consists of 13 residues. The CDR3 DNA follows: TGTGCCAGCAGTAACTTAGCGGGGGGCACGCAGTATTTT. It encodes CASSNLAGGTQYF.

CDR3 loop: CASSPSTGHEQYF. Written as DNA, the CDR3 is TGTGCCAGCAGCCCGTCCACAGGGCACGAGCAGTACTTC. The chain couples TRBV6-6 to TRBJ2-7, with a weak D call TRBD1 (6 bases). The CDR3 spans 13 residues. Trimming removed 6 bases at V and 5 bases at J, with 14 bases between. Germline V CDR1 and CDR2: MNHNY, SVGAGI (reference sequence).

The chain combines TRBV5-6 with TRBJ1-5, with TRBD1 matching 8 bases. V lost 4 bases, J lost 6 bases, and 9 bases stayed unmatched. The CDR3 contains 15 residues. The germline gives CDR1 SGHDT, CDR2 YYEEEE. As DNA, the CDR3 is TGTGCCAGCAGCCCATGGGACAGGCGAAGTCAGCCCCAGCATTTT. Translated, it gives CASSPWDRRSQPQHF.

The chain joins TRBV27 to TRBJ2-5, with D possibly being TRBD2 (5 bases). Germline CDR1 and CDR2: MNHEY and SMNVEV (reference sequence). The CDR3 contains 14 residues. Trimming removed 4 bases from V and 4 bases from J, with 13 bases in between. In nucleotides, the CDR3 is TGTGCCAGCAGTTCTGCAACTAGTGGAGAGACCCAGTACTTC. Its protein product is CASSSATSGETQYF.

This clone was observed once. The V call is TRBV10-3, the J call TRBJ2-5, with D perhaps TRBD1 (5 bases). Germline CDR1 and CDR2: ENHRY and SYGVKD. This CDR3 spans 13 amino acids. V lost 6 bases, J lost 2 bases, and 10 bases lay in between. CDR3 loop: CAISPGQQETQYF. In nucleotides, the CDR3 is TGTGCCATCAGCCCCGGACAACAAGAGACCCAGTACTTC.

This sequence joins TRBV20-1 and TRBJ1-5; D unresolved. The germline V gene encodes CDR1 DFQATT and CDR2 SNEGSKA (reference sequence). Deletions cut 4 bases from V and 2 bases from J, with 21 bases between. The length of the CDR3 is 17 residues. CDR3 coding DNA: TGCAGTGCTATTGATGGAAGCAGAGATCGGGGCAATCAGCCCCAGCATTTT. As protein: CSAIDGSRDRGNQPQHF.

The gene calls are TRBV13 and TRBJ2-1; TRBD1 agrees at 10 bases. Germline loops: CDR1 PRHDT, CDR2 FYEKMQ (reference sequence). The length of the CDR3 is 18 residues. V lost 4 bases and J lost 4; bases outside the gene matches: 13. CDR3 in DNA: TGTGCCAGCAGCTCATCTCGACAGGGGGCACCCCCATACAATGAGCAGTTCTTC. Its protein is CASSSSRQGAPPYNEQFF.

J is TRBJ2-5 and V is TRBV2; D might be TRBD2 (6 bases). CDR1 and CDR2 (germline): SNHLY, FYNNEI. V was cut by 8 bases and J by 5 bases, with 18 bases left in between. The CDR3 loop spans 14 amino acids. CDR3 protein: CASVLQGAGETQYF. In DNA form, the CDR3 reads TGTGCCAGCGTTTTGCAGGGTGCGGGGGAGACCCAGTACTTC.

The V call is TRBV10-3, the J call TRBJ1-6; no definite D call. V was trimmed by 2 bases and J by 0 bases, leaving 11 bases between them. Germline CDR1 and CDR2: ENHRY and SYGVKD. The CDR3 totals 17 residues. The CDR3 loop is CAISERGPSSYNSPLHF. The CDR3 DNA follows: TGTGCCATCAGTGAGAGAGGGCCGAGCTCCTATAATTCACCCCTCCACTTT.

The genes are TRBV6-5 and TRBJ2-7, with a possible D match to TRBD2 (5 bases). This CDR3 is built from 13 residues. V gave up 10 bases and J gave up 2 bases, with 15 bases separating them. Germline V gene lookup returns CDR1 MNHEY and CDR2 SVGAGI. The CDR3 DNA follows: TGTGCCACTAAGGCGGCGGGTCCCTACGAGCAGTACTTC. It encodes CATKAAGPYEQYF.

The chain carries TRBV5-1 and TRBJ1-6; 8 bases align to TRBD1. CDR3 length: 15 residues. Germline V lookup: CDR1 SGHRS, CDR2 YFSETQ. Trimming cost V 4 bases and J 7 bases; bases outside gene matches: 7. The CDR3 DNA is TGCGCCAGCAGCGTGAACCACAGGGGGAATTCACCCCTCCACTTT. Its translation is CASSVNHRGNSPLHF.

This rearrangement joins TRBV4-3 to TRBJ2-3; a weak D match, TRBD2 (6 bases). Germline CDR1 is LGHNA and CDR2 is YSLEER. The germline V and J ends were trimmed by 0 bases and 3 bases, with 10 bases remaining between them. The CDR3 covers 15 residues. CDR3 sequence: CASSQEGRGTDTQYF. The CDR3 bases are TGCGCCAGCAGCCAAGAAGGGCGGGGAACAGATACGCAGTATTTT.

The J gene is TRBJ2-5, the V gene TRBV18; weak D call: TRBD1 (6 bases). Germline V gene data show CDR1 as KGHSH and CDR2 as LQKENI. Trimming pared 3 bases from V and 3 bases from J, leaving 23 bases between. The CDR3 is 18 residues long. This CDR3 is CASSPLQGMGAGEETQYF. The CDR3 DNA sequence: TGTGCCAGCTCACCCCTTCAGGGGATGGGGGCCGGGGAAGAGACCCAGTACTTC. The whole variable domain, remainder taken from reference TRBV18 and TRBJ2-5, is NAGVMQNPRHLVRRRGQEARLRCSPMKGHSHVYWYRQLPEEGLKFMVYLQKENIIDESGMPKERFSAEFPKEGPSILRIQQVVRGDSAAYFCASSPLQGMGAGEETQYFGPGTRLLVL.

This clone was counted once. This rearrangement joins TRBV4-2 to TRBJ2-2; 13 nucleotides agree with TRBD2. J lost 6 bases, V lost 0 bases, and 4 bases had no gene match. Germline V lookup: CDR1 LGHNA, CDR2 YNFKEQ. The CDR3 is made up of 17 amino acids. The CDR3 is CASSQDGLAGAPGELFF. The CDR3 DNA sequence: TGTGCCAGCAGCCAAGATGGACTAGCGGGGGCGCCCGGGGAGCTGTTTTTT.

The CDR3 coding sequence is TGTGCCACCAGCAGGGCGGCGGGACCTTATAGCAATCAGCCCCAGCATTTT. This sequence encodes CATSRAAGPYSNQPQHF. The rearrangement uses TRBV15 and TRBJ1-5; weak D call: TRBD1 (5 bases). V was pared by 3 bases and J by 0 bases, with 15 bases between. This CDR3 region has 17 residues. In germline, CDR1 is LNHNV, CDR2 YYDKDF (reference sequence).

The CDR3 region has the DNA TGCGCCTCCCGGGGACAGGCCTACGAGCAGTACTTC. This codes for CASRGQAYEQYF. The chain links TRBV10-2 to TRBJ2-7; 8 bases agree with TRBD1. Unmatched junction bases numbered 5, after V lost 11 bases and J lost 2 bases. The CDR3 has 12 amino acids. CDR1 WSHSY and CDR2 SAAADI come from the germline V gene.

The chain employs TRBV10-3 and TRBJ2-3; D gene ambiguous. The CDR3 loop spans 14 amino acids. Trimming stripped 0 bases from V and 4 bases from J, with 8 bases between. CDR1 and CDR2 (germline): ENHRY, SYGVKD. The CDR3 protein is CAISESLVSDTQYF. CDR3 sequence (DNA): TGTGCCATCAGTGAGTCTCTAGTTTCAGATACGCAGTATTTT.

This sequence joins TRBV5-4 and TRBJ2-7, with 10 bases aligning to TRBD1. This CDR3 has 15 residues. CDR1 is SGHNT, CDR2 YYREEE, per germline (reference sequence). Germline trimming cut 0 bases from V and 6 bases from J; bases unmatched to any gene: 6. The CDR3 nucleotides are TGTGCCAGCAGCTTGGCTCTACGACAGGGGGCCGAGCAGTACTTC. This sequence encodes CASSLALRQGAEQYF.

CDR3 in DNA: TGTGCCAGCACCCTGGACAGGTTGGACGAGACCCAGTACTTC. Protein sequence: CASTLDRLDETQYF. The chain recombines TRBV2 with TRBJ2-5; 7 bases fit TRBD1. In germline, CDR1 is SNHLY, CDR2 FYNNEI. This CDR3 contains 14 residues. After removal of 7 bases from V and 5 bases from J, the junction contained 10 bases not matched to a gene.